This TCR beta chain was profiled in a study of blood T cell repertoires in COVID-19. Study in general: Sites in the United States, Italy and Spain provided acute and convalescent COVID-19 samples. Sources were T cells, B-cell-depleted T cells, or PBMCs; the material itself was cDNA or gDNA.

Under the authors' procedure: Nucleated cell number was recorded as an estimate derived from reference gene primer amplification. Generated by immunoSEQ multiplex PCR, the TCRdb table keeps only in-frame clones and is missing some. The V and J calls and clone size are taken from that table; D and trimming were inferred from the DNA. The table lists roughly 190,000 clones, approximately 80% of them singletons. V dropped 7 bases and J dropped 10 bases, with 22 bases sitting between them. The germline gives CDR1 SNHLY, CDR2 FYNNEI. This CDR3 region has 14 residues. The material sequenced was peripheral blood. The genes are TRBV2 and TRBJ1-2; the D gene is possibly TRBD1 (5 bases). This clonotype was obtained from a human donor in a cohort sampled during active COVID-19. The CDR3 nucleotides read TGTGCCAGCACCAAGAGCGGGGGTCGCTGGTCCTACACCTTC. It codes for CASTKSGGRWSYTF. The full variable domain, with the rest looked up from reference TRBV2 and TRBJ1-2, is EPEVTQTPSHQVTQMGQEVILRCVPISNHLYFYWYRQILGQKVEFLVSFYNNEISEKSEIFDDQFSVERPDGSNFTLKIRSTKLEDSAMYFCASTKSGGRWSYTFGSGTRLTVV.